This entry is about one T cell receptor (beta chain). This sample stems from a study of T cells after yellow fever vaccination. Trimming shortened V by 2 bases and J by 2 bases, and 8 bases separated the two germline ends. Germline V gene lookup returns CDR1 SGHTA and CDR2 FQGNSA. This CDR3 is 14 amino acids long. UMIs and a universal primer site were added when TCR cDNA was made by 5'RACE template switching. TCRdb re-called the 5' RACE reads with MiXCR, one entry per CDR3 protein. The table shows a few hundred thousand distinct CDR3 sequences, with around 5.2% occurring only once. The chain carries TRBV7-2 and TRBJ2-3; D gene unclear. This TCR derives from a man between 18 and 35 years old who received the YFV17D yellow fever vaccine. The input for sequencing was CD4+ T cells sorted from PBMCs, taken on the day of the yellow fever booster vaccination. The CDR3 coding sequence is TGTGCCAGCAGCTTAATCCTCCTCACAGATACGCAGTATTTT. This gives the protein CASSLILLTDTQYF.